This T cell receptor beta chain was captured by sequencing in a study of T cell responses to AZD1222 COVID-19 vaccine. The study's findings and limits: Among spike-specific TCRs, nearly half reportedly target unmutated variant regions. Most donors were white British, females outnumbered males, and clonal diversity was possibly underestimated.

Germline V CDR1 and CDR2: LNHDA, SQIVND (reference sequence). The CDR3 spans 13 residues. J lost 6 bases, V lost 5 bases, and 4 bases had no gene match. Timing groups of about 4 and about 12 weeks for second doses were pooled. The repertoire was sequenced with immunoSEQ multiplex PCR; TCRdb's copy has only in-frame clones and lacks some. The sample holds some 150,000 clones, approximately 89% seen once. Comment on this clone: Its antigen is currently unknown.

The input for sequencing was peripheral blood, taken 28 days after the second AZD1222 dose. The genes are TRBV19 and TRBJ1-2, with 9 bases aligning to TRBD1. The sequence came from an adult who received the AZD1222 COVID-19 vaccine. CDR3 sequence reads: CASSATGGNGYTF. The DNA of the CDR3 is TGTGCCAGTAGTGCGACAGGGGGAAATGGCTACACCTTC.